This TCR beta chain came from a study of T cells in Graves' hyperthyroidism and ophthalmopathy. Study summary: Before any treatment, at initial diagnosis, peripheral blood was collected.

As to this clonotype: Its antigen is as yet unknown.

The patients, who ranged from 18 to 65 in age, presented with newly diagnosed hyperthyroidism lasting under 2 months. A patient was excluded if there was uncontrolled infection, other autoimmune disease, pregnancy or lactation. Whole-study results and caveats: Blood also contained most expanded thyroid clonotypes above 0.001.

The investigators amplified TCR beta CDR3 regions from RNA transcripts. Carried out on the TCR CDR3, a first-round RT-PCR used the HTBI primer set. TCRdb reprocessed the multiplex PCR reads with MiXCR, giving one entry per CDR3 protein. This repertoire shows a few hundred thousand distinct CDR3 sequences, approximately 15% found once; its top ten account for approximately 7.4%. This sequence was found in a woman aged 25 to 39 with Graves' hyperthyroidism. Sequenced: blood.

CDR3 sequence (DNA): TGTGCCACCAGTGATTCGGCTAGCGGGAACAATGAGCAGTTCTTC. Amino acid sequence: CATSDSASGNNEQFF. The rearrangement uses TRBV24-1 and TRBJ2-1; TRBD2 matches 9 bases. CDR1 KGHDR and CDR2 SFDVKD come from the germline V gene. V was pared by 2 bases and J by 5 bases, with 3 bases of the junction left unmatched. CDR3 size: 15 residues.